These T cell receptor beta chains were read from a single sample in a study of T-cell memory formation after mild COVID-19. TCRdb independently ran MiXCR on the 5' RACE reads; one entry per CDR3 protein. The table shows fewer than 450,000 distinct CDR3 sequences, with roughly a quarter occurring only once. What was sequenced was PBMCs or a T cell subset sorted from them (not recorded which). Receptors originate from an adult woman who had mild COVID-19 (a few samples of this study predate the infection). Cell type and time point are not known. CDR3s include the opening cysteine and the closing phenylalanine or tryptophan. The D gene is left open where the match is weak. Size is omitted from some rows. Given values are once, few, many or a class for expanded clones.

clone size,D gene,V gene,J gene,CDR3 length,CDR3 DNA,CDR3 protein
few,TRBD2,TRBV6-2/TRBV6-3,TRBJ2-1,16,TGTGCCAGCAGTTACAGTGGGGAAGCGGGGTTCAATGAGCAGTTCTTC,CASSYSGEAGFNEQFF
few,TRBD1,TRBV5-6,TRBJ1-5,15,TGTGCCAGCAGACGGGGACAGTATAGCAATCAGCCCCAGCATTTT,CASRRGQYSNQPQHF
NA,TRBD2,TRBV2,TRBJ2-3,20,TGTGCCAGCAGTGAACCAAGGCTGGGACTAGCGGCCATTAGCACAGATACGCAGTATTTT,CASSEPRLGLAAISTDTQYF
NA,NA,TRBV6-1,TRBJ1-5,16,TGTGCCACCCTGGGCCTGGATGGGGGCGGCAATCAGCCCCAGCATTTT,CATLGLDGGGNQPQHF
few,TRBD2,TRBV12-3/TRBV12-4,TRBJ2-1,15,TGTGCCAGCAAAGGGGGGCTAGCGGGGCCCAATGAGCAGTTCTTC,CASKGGLAGPNEQFF
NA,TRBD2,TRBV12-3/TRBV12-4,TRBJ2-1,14,TGTGCCAGCATTATAGCGGGAGGTCGAAATGAGCAGTTCTTC,CASIIAGGRNEQFF
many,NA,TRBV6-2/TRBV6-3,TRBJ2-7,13,TGTGCCAGCAGTTACTCGGGGGGTGGCGAGCAGTACTTC,CASSYSGGGEQYF
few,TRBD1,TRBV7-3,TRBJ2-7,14,TGTGCCAGCAGCGCAAGGGGACAGGGTGGAGAGCAGTACTTC,CASSARGQGGEQYF
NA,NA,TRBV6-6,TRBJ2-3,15,TGTGCCAGCAGTTCCCGGGGCCCGGGGGCAGATACGCAGTATTTT,CASSSRGPGADTQYF
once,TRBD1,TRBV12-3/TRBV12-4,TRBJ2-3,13,TGTGCCAGCTACAGGGGGCAGGCAGATACGCAGTATTTT,CASYRGQADTQYF
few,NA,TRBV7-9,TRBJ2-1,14,TGTGCCAGCAGTACACCCCCGGACTACAATGAGCAGTTCTTC,CASSTPPDYNEQFF
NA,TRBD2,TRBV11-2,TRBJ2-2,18,TGTGCCAGCAGCTTATCCATAGGGACTAGCGGAAACACCGGGGAGCTGTTTTTT,CASSLSIGTSGNTGELFF
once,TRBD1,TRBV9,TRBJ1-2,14,TGTGCCAGCAGCGGGGGACAGTATAACTATGGCTACACCTTC,CASSGGQYNYGYTF
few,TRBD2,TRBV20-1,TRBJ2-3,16,TGCAGTGCGACTGGGACTAGCGGGAGGAGCACAGATACGCAGTATTTT,CSATGTSGRSTDTQYF
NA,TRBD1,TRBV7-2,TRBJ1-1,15,TGTGCCAGCAGCTACCAGGGGGCTCGGGGCACTGAAGCTTTCTTT,CASSYQGARGTEAFF
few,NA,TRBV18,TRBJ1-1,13,TGTGCCAGCTCAGAACAGGGTCTGACTGAAGCTTTCTTT,CASSEQGLTEAFF
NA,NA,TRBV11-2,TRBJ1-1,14,TGTGCCAGCAGCTCCGGGGCCCTGAACACTGAAGCTTTCTTT,CASSSGALNTEAFF
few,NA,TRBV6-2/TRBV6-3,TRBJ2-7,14,TGTGCCAGCAGTTACGAACCCCTCCAGAACGAGCAGTACTTC,CASSYEPLQNEQYF
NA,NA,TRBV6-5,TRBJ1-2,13,TGTGCCAGCAGTTACTCGTCCAGCTATGGCTACACCTTC,CASSYSSSYGYTF
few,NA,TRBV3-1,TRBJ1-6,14,TGTGCCAGCAGCCAAGATATGGGGGTTTCACCCCTCCACTTT,CASSQDMGVSPLHF
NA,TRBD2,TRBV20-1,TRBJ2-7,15,TGCAGTGCGGAAGGCAGAAGCGGGGCAGCCTACGAGCAGTACTTC,CSAEGRSGAAYEQYF
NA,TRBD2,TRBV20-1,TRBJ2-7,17,TGCAGTGCTAGACCCAGACTGGGACTAGCGGGCGGCTACGAGCAGTACTTC,CSARPRLGLAGGYEQYF
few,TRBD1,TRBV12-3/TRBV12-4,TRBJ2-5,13,TGTGCCAGCCGACAGGGGGCGCGAGAGACCCAGTACTTC,CASRQGARETQYF
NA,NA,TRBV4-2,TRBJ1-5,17,TGTGCCAGCAGCCAAGTCGGAGACCCTCGGCTGGATCAGCCCCAGCATTTT,CASSQVGDPRLDQPQHF
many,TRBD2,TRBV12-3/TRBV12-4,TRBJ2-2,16,TGTGCCAGCAGCCCCAGGACTAGCGGGGTTGGCGGGGAGCTGTTTTTT,CASSPRTSGVGGELFF
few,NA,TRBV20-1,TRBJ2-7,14,TGCAGTGCTAGGCCCCCGACAGTCTCCTACGAGCAGTACTTC,CSARPPTVSYEQYF
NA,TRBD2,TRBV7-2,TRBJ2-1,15,TGTGCCAGCACCCCTGGGACTAGCGATTACAATGAGCAGTTCTTC,CASTPGTSDYNEQFF
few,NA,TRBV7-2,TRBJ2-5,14,TGTGCCAGCAGCTTAGGGAGCTGGCAAGAGACCCAGTACTTC,CASSLGSWQETQYF
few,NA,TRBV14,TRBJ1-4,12,TGTGCCAGCAGCCAAAGCATGGGAAAACTGTTTTTT,CASSQSMGKLFF
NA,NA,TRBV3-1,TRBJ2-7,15,TGTGCCAGCACGGACTCCTCAGCCACCCCCTACGAGCAGTACTTC,CASTDSSATPYEQYF
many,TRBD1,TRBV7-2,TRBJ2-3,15,TGTGCCAGCAGCTCAGGACAGGGAGGCACAGATACGCAGTATTTT,CASSSGQGGTDTQYF
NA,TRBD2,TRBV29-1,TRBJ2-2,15,TGCAGCGCCTGGGGGAGGGTTCCCGGAACCGGGGAGCTGTTTTTT,CSAWGRVPGTGELFF
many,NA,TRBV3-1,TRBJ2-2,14,TGTGCCAGCGGAGCCGGGGGCGGCACCGGGGAGCTGTTTTTT,CASGAGGGTGELFF
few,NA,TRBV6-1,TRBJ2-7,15,TGTGCCAGCAGTGAAGGGTCAAGCGTCTCCTACGAGCAGTACTTC,CASSEGSSVSYEQYF
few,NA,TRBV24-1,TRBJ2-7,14,TGTGCCACCAGTGACCAGAGAAGTATACACGAGCAGTACTTC,CATSDQRSIHEQYF
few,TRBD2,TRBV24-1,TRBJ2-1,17,TGTGCCACCAGTGATTTCGGGCTAGCGGGAGTCGGCAATGAGCAGTTCTTC,CATSDFGLAGVGNEQFF
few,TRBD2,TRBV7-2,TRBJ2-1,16,TGTGCCAGCAGCTTAGAAGGGCTAGCGGGAGTAAAGGAGCAGTTCTTC,CASSLEGLAGVKEQFF
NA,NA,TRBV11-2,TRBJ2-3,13,TGTGCCACCTCGAATATGAAAAGAGATACGCAGTATTTT,CATSNMKRDTQYF
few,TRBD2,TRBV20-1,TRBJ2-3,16,TGCAGTGCTAGAGATATTTGGCGGGAGGCAGCAGATACGCAGTATTTT,CSARDIWREAADTQYF
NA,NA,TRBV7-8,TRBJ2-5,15,TGTGCCAGCAGCTTACCCGGTTTCCCAGGGGAGACCCAGTACTTC,CASSLPGFPGETQYF
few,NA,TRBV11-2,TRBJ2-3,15,TGTGCCAGCAGCTCCGGGACCCTCGGAGCGGATACGCAGTATTTT,CASSSGTLGADTQYF
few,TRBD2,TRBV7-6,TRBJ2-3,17,TGTGCCAGCAGCTTAGCCGGGACTACTTCTGGAACAGATACGCAGTATTTT,CASSLAGTTSGTDTQYF
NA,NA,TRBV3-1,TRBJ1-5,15,TGTGCCAGCAGCCAAGATCACCAGGGCTCTCAGCCCCAGCATTTT,CASSQDHQGSQPQHF
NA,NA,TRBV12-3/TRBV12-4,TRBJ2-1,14,TGTGCCAGCAGTTTGCGGGGCAGACACAATGAGCAGTTCTTC,CASSLRGRHNEQFF
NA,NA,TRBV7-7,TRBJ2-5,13,TGTGCCAGCAGCTTCAATAAAGGGGCGACCCAGTACTTC,CASSFNKGATQYF